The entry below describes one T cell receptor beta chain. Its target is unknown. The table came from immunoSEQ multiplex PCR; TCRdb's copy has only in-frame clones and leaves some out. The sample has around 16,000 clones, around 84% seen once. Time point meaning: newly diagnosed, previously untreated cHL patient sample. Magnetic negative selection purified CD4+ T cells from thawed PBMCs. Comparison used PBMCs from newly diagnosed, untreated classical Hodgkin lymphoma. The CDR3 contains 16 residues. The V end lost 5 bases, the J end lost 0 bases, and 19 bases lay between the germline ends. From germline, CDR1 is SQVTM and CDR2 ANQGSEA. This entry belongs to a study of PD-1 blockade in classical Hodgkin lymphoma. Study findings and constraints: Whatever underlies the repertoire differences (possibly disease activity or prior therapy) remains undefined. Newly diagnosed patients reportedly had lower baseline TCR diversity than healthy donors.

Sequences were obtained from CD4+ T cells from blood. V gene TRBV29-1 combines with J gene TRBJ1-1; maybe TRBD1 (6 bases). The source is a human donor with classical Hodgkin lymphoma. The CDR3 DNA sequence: TGCAGCGTTAATGGGGGGGCGCCTTCCCTGAACACTGAAGCTTTCTTT. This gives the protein CSVNGGAPSLNTEAFF.